Presented here are 11 T cell receptor beta chains from one specimen sequenced in a study of blood T cell repertoires in COVID-19. Some clones are missing from TCRdb's copy, which holds only in-frame ones; the method was immunoSEQ multiplex PCR. This table holds some 290,000 clones, 65% to 90% found once. Sequencing was performed on peripheral blood. These receptors originate from a woman in her fifties or sixties with active or convalescent COVID-19.

The chain links TRBV19 to TRBJ2-3; 9 bases match TRBD1. Losses at the gene ends were 4 bases for V and 3 bases for J; bases not matched to a gene: 5. Germline V CDR1 and CDR2: LNHDA, SQIVND (reference sequence). The CDR3 has 15 residues. The CDR3 region has the DNA TGTGCCAGTAGTACACCGGGACAGGGAACAGATACGCAGTATTTT. Translating it yields CASSTPGQGTDTQYF.

The chain combines TRBV12-5 with TRBJ1-3; D is unresolved. V lost 0 bases to trimming and J lost 4 bases, with 10 bases between them. The CDR3 has 15 amino acids. Germline V CDR1 and CDR2: LGHNT, FRNRAP. CDR3 residues: CASGLVPVSGNTIYF. In nucleotides, the CDR3 is TGTGCTAGTGGTTTGGTTCCGGTTTCCGGAAACACCATATATTTT.

The chain recombines TRBV3-1 (or the pseudogene TRBV3-2) with TRBJ2-1, with 13 bases fitting TRBD2. Germline V gene data show CDR1 as LGHDT and CDR2 as YNNKEL (reference sequence). The CDR3 spans 17 residues. V was pared by 6 bases and J by 4 bases, with 9 bases of the junction left unmatched. Here the CDR3 reads CASRTEGLAGRYNEQFF. The CDR3, as DNA: TGTGCCAGCAGGACTGAGGGACTAGCGGGGAGATACAATGAGCAGTTCTTC.

The rearrangement joins TRBV25-1 to TRBJ1-1; no reliable D call. Per germline, CDR1 MGHDK and CDR2 SYGVNS. V gave up 4 bases and J gave up 5 bases, with 11 bases separating them. The CDR3 runs to 13 residues. DNA for the CDR3: TGTGCCAGCAGTGGCTCGGGTATTACTGAAGCTTTCTTT. Residues: CASSGSGITEAFF.

V and J are TRBV6-5 and TRBJ2-7, with D maybe TRBD1 (6 bases). The germline CDR1 and CDR2 sequences are MNHEY and SVGAGI. CDR3 length: 13 amino acids. V was trimmed by 0 bases and J by 4 bases, leaving 7 bases between them. This CDR3 is CASSYSRGYEQYF. In DNA form, the CDR3 reads TGTGCCAGCAGTTACTCGAGGGGGTACGAGCAGTACTTC.

The chain joins TRBV7-2 to TRBJ1-5; a possible D gene is TRBD1 (6 bases). The CDR3 is made up of 15 amino acids. CDR1 and CDR2 from the germline V gene are SGHTA and FQGNSA. V lost 2 bases and J 5 bases, leaving 13 bases between the germline ends. This CDR3 reads CASSLRRGPDQPQHF. The DNA for the CDR3 is TGTGCCAGCAGCTTACGCAGGGGTCCAGATCAGCCCCAGCATTTT.

This chain joins TRBV15 and TRBJ2-7, with 10 bases aligning to TRBD2. The length of the CDR3 is 15 residues. Germline values: CDR1 LNHNV, CDR2 YYDKDF (reference sequence). Trimming removed 2 bases from V and 10 bases from J; junction bases left unmatched: 11. CDR3 DNA sequence: TGTGCCACCAGCAGACGGCCAAGCGGGGGGGCCCTACAGTACTTC. It encodes CATSRRPSGGALQYF.

The V and J genes are TRBV14 and TRBJ1-3; no definite D call. Per germline, CDR1 SGHDN and CDR2 FVKESK. There are 17 residues in the CDR3. Trimming removed 4 bases at V and 0 bases at J, with 16 bases between. CDR3 sequence: CASSRTAQSPSGNTIYF. Written as DNA, the CDR3 is TGTGCCAGCAGCCGAACTGCACAGTCCCCCTCTGGAAACACCATATATTTT.

This clone was counted a single time. This rearrangement joins TRBV24-1 to TRBJ2-1, with D uncertain. This CDR3 has 14 residues. V dropped 2 bases and J dropped 6 bases, with 10 bases sitting between them. Germline V gene sequence: CDR1 KGHDR, CDR2 SFDVKD. In nucleotides, the CDR3 is TGTGCCACCAGTGATTCCTGGCCTGCCAATGAGCAGTTCTTC. Encoded protein: CATSDSWPANEQFF.

The CDR3 bases are TGCGCCAGCAGCTTGGCTGGGCGTGGGCAAGAGACCCAGTACTTC. It encodes CASSLAGRGQETQYF. The chain has TRBV5-1 and TRBJ2-5; D ambiguous. Germline assignment: CDR1 SGHRS and CDR2 YFSETQ. This CDR3 spans 15 amino acids. V lost 0 bases and J 2 bases, leaving 11 bases between the germline ends. Full variable domain (missing parts from reference TRBV5-1 and TRBJ2-5): KAGVTQTPRYLIKTRGQQVTLSCSPISGHRSVSWYQQTPGQGLQFLFEYFSETQRNKGNFPGRFSGRQFSNSRSEMNVSTLELGDSALYLCASSLAGRGQETQYFGPGTRLLVL.

The genes are TRBV5-4 and TRBJ1-1; 7 bases fit TRBD1. Germline CDR1 SGHNT, CDR2 YYREEE (reference sequence). This CDR3 spans 15 amino acids. With V trimmed by 0 bases and J by 4 bases, 6 bases remained unmatched. CDR3 DNA sequence: TGTGCCAGCAGCTTGGGTGAACAGGGGCCCACTGAAGCTTTCTTT. Its translation is CASSLGEQGPTEAFF. The full variable domain, rest sourced from reference TRBV5-4 and TRBJ1-1, is ETGVTQSPTHLIKTRGQQVTLRCSSQSGHNTVSWYQQALGQGPQFIFQYYREEENGRGNFPPRFSGLQFPNYSSELNVNALELDDSALYLCASSLGEQGPTEAFFGQGTRLTVV.